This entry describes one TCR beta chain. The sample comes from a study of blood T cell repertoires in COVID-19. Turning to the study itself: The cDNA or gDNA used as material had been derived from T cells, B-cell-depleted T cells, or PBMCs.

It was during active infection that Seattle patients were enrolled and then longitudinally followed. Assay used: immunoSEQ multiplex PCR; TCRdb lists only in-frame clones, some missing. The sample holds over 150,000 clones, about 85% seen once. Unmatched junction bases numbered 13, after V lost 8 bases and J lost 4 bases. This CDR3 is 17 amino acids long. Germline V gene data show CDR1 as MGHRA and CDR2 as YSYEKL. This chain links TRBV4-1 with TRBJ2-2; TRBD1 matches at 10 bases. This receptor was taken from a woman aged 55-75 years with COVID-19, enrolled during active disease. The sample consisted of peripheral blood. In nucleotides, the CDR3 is TGCGCCAGCTCTTCAACGACAGGGGGCGGTTTCACCGGGGAGCTGTTTTTT. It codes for CASSSTTGGGFTGELFF.